What follows are 19 T cell receptor beta chains derived from one specimen sequenced in a study of PD-1 blockade in classical Hodgkin lymphoma. All the patients suffered relapse after autologous stem cell transplantation, and brentuximab vedotin exposure differed. Clones were sequenced by immunoSEQ multiplex PCR, and TCRdb holds only the in-frame ones, with some missing. The data contain around 30,000 clones, 71% of them seen just once; the ten biggest clones take up roughly 3%. This specimen was peripheral blood mononuclear cells (PBMCs), taken before the second cycle of nivolumab. All receptors derive from a human donor with classical Hodgkin lymphoma.

CDR3: CASSRTLGQDLANYGYTF. The CDR3 DNA is TGTGCCAGCAGCCGCACCCTGGGACAGGACCTAGCTAACTATGGCTACACCTTC. The chain employs TRBV28 and TRBJ1-2; 8 nucleotides line up with TRBD1. Germline values: CDR1 MDHEN, CDR2 SYDVKM. V trimming: 6 bases; J trimming: 0 bases; junction bases outside the gene matches: 15. The CDR3 has 18 amino acids.

The rearrangement links TRBV7-9 to TRBJ1-2; the D is unclear. CDR3 length: 15 amino acids. Trimming took off 4 bases at V and 4 bases at J, with 16 bases between the two ends. The germline V gene encodes CDR1 SEHNR and CDR2 FQNEAQ (reference sequence). In nucleotides, the CDR3 is TGTGCCAGCAGCTCCTTGGGGTGGAACCCCTATGGCTACACCTTC. It specifies CASSSLGWNPYGYTF. The entire variable domain, with the rest obtained from reference TRBV7-9 and TRBJ1-2, is as follows: DTGVSQNPRHKITKRGQNVTFRCDPISEHNRLYWYRQTLGQGPEFLTYFQNEAQLEKSRLLSDRFSAERPKGSFSTLEIQRTEQGDSAMYLCASSSLGWNPYGYTFGSGTRLTVV.

This chain links TRBV4-1 with TRBJ2-1; 7 bases align to TRBD1. Germline CDR1 is MGHRA and CDR2 is YSYEKL. The CDR3 loop spans 16 amino acids. Trimming at V came to 4 bases and at J to 8 bases, leaving 14 bases not matched to a gene. The DNA of the CDR3 is TGCGCCAGCAGCCTGCGACAGGGCACGTGGAAGGATGAGCAGTTCTTC. Translated: CASSLRQGTWKDEQFF.

The chain recombines TRBV6-5 with TRBJ1-1; D is ambiguous. V gave up 10 bases and J gave up 3 bases, with 12 bases separating them. This CDR3 region has 12 residues. CDR1 is MNHEY and CDR2 is SVGAGI in the germline V gene. This CDR3 is CATWAWDTEAFF. The CDR3 DNA sequence: TGTGCCACCTGGGCCTGGGACACTGAAGCTTTCTTT.

V gene TRBV5-4 combines with J gene TRBJ1-6; D is possibly TRBD1 (5 bases). This CDR3 is built from 17 residues. Trimming shortened V by 4 bases and J by 0 bases, and 14 bases separated the two germline ends. Germline values: CDR1 SGHNT, CDR2 YYREEE (reference sequence). CDR3 DNA sequence: TGTGCCAGCAGCCCCTCCGGGGGGAGCTCCTATAATTCACCCCTCCACTTT. As protein: CASSPSGGSSYNSPLHF. Supplemented by reference TRBV5-4 and TRBJ1-6, the full variable domain reads ETGVTQSPTHLIKTRGQQVTLRCSSQSGHNTVSWYQQALGQGPQFIFQYYREEENGRGNFPPRFSGLQFPNYSSELNVNALELDDSALYLCASSPSGGSSYNSPLHFGNGTRLTVT.

V gene TRBV2 combines with J gene TRBJ2-1, with a tentative D call TRBD1 (5 bases). CDR3 length: 13 residues. Trimming cost V 6 bases and J 4 bases, with 10 bases left between them. Germline lookup yields CDR1 SNHLY and CDR2 FYNNEI. DNA of the CDR3: TGTGCCAGCAGCGAACCAGGGTACAATGAGCAGTTCTTC. Protein product: CASSEPGYNEQFF.

Note on this clone: The sample contains more than one DNA sequence encoding this CDR3. The chain couples TRBV5-6 to TRBJ2-2; 7 bases are a match to TRBD1. V shed 0 bases and J 2 bases; nucleotides not matched to a gene: 1. CDR1 and CDR2 from the germline V gene are SGHDT and YYEEEE. This CDR3 is 15 amino acids long. CDR3 loop: CASSLGGGNTGELFF. The CDR3 DNA follows: TGTGCCAGCAGCTTGGGAGGGGGCAACACCGGGGAGCTGTTTTTT.

This clone was seen more than once but under ten times. The chain joins TRBV7-8 to TRBJ2-1; TRBD1 agrees at 8 bases. Trimming removed 7 bases from V and 8 bases from J; junction bases left unmatched: 13. Germline V gene lookup returns CDR1 SGHVS and CDR2 FQNEAQ. This CDR3 has 15 residues. CDR3 nucleotides: TGTGCCAGCACCGACTTGGGGGCAGGGGGCGATGAGCAGTTCTTC. This gives the protein CASTDLGAGGDEQFF.

This chain links TRBV11-2 with TRBJ2-7; D unresolved. Deletions cut 0 bases from V and 5 bases from J, with 11 bases between. Germline V gene sequence: CDR1 SGHAT, CDR2 FQNNGV. The CDR3 runs 14 residues. CDR3 loop: CASSLDEKVHEQYF. The CDR3 DNA reads as TGTGCCAGCAGCTTAGACGAAAAGGTCCACGAGCAGTACTTC.

DNA of the CDR3: TGTGCCAGTAGACTTAAGGGGTGGGACACTGAAGCTTTCTTT. This translates into CASRLKGWDTEAFF. The rearrangement uses TRBV19 and TRBJ1-1; TRBD1 is a possible D gene (5 bases). The V and J ends lost 6 bases and 3 bases respectively, with 14 bases between them. Germline V gene lookup returns CDR1 LNHDA and CDR2 SQIVND (reference sequence). This CDR3 is 14 amino acids long. The variable domain in full, completed from reference TRBV19 and TRBJ1-1, reads DGGITQSPKYLFRKEGQNVTLSCEQNLNHDAMYWYRQDPGQGLRLIYYSQIVNDFQKGDIAEGYSVSREKKESFPLTVTSAQKNPTAFYLCASRLKGWDTEAFFGQGTRLTVV.

CDR3 loop: CATSDRGAEAFF. CDR3 sequence (DNA): TGTGCCACCAGCGACCGGGGGGCTGAAGCTTTCTTT. The V gene is TRBV15, the J gene TRBJ1-1; D is perhaps TRBD1 (5 bases). Germline V gene sequence: CDR1 LNHNV, CDR2 YYDKDF (reference sequence). V lost 5 bases to trimming and J lost 6 bases, with 10 bases between them. The CDR3 has 12 amino acids.

In this sample, this clone turned up once. The V call is TRBV10-3, the J call TRBJ2-3; no reliable D call. The CDR3 length is 14 residues. Germline-derived CDR1 and CDR2 are ENHRY and SYGVKD. V was shortened by 6 bases and J by 2 bases, with 12 bases between the two germline ends. CDR3 sequence (DNA): TGTGCCATCAGAAAATCCTCGGACACAGATACGCAGTATTTT. This translates into CAIRKSSDTDTQYF.

The chain links TRBV7-2 to TRBJ1-1; the D gene is possibly TRBD1 (6 bases). CDR3 length: 16 residues. Germline assignment: CDR1 SGHTA and CDR2 FQGNSA. V was trimmed by 2 bases and J by 6 bases, leaving 19 bases between them. The CDR3 sequence is CASSLPPLGEGAEAFF. CDR3 nucleotide sequence: TGTGCCAGCAGCTTACCACCCCTAGGAGAGGGGGCTGAAGCTTTCTTT.

The J gene is TRBJ2-1, the V gene TRBV5-1; TRBD1 aligns across 8 bases. The CDR3 has 13 amino acids. V was pared by 4 bases and J by 7 bases, with 4 bases of the junction left unmatched. The V gene's germline CDR1 is SGHRS and CDR2 YFSETQ. The CDR3 DNA is TGCGCCAGCAGCCCCGACAGGGGTAATGAGCAGTTCTTC. Translated, it gives CASSPDRGNEQFF.

The genes are TRBV6-5 and TRBJ1-2; D gene ambiguous. The CDR3 is 14 residues long. V was pared by 2 bases and J by 1 base, with 8 bases between. From germline, CDR1 is MNHEY and CDR2 SVGAGI. CDR3 amino acids: CASSYQLGNYGYTF. CDR3 coding DNA: TGTGCCAGCAGTTACCAGCTGGGTAACTATGGCTACACCTTC.

This clone was recorded only once. The chain combines TRBV29-1 with TRBJ2-1; TRBD2 agrees at 11 bases. The V gene end was trimmed by 2 bases and the J gene end by 1 base; junction bases not matched to a gene: 7. The CDR3 runs to 17 residues. CDR1 and CDR2 from the germline V gene are SQVTM and ANQGSEA. The CDR3 region is CSVEYLAGGNSYNEQFF. CDR3 sequence (DNA): TGCAGCGTTGAATACCTAGCGGGGGGAAATTCCTACAATGAGCAGTTCTTC.

The chain carries TRBV30 and TRBJ1-2, with D maybe TRBD1 (6 bases). Looked up from germline, CDR1 is GTSNPN and CDR2 is SVGIG (reference sequence). Trimming stripped 5 bases from V and 4 bases from J, with 23 bases between. CDR3 length: 16 amino acids. The DNA for the CDR3 is TGTGCCTGGTCCAAGGGGGGGGGCGCGTGGGCCTATGGCTACACCTTC. This gives the protein CAWSKGGGAWAYGYTF.

The chain combines TRBV5-4 with TRBJ2-1, with TRBD2 matching over 11 bases. This CDR3 spans 16 amino acids. CDR1 is SGHNT, CDR2 YYREEE, per germline (reference sequence). V lost 4 bases and J lost 6; bases outside the gene matches: 9. DNA of the CDR3: TGTGCCAGCAGCACCGCAACTAGCGGGGGAGGCAATGAGCAGTTCTTC. Amino acid sequence: CASSTATSGGGNEQFF.

This rearrangement joins TRBV6-6 to TRBJ2-2, with 8 positions matching TRBD1. The V gene end was trimmed by 6 bases and the J gene end by 7 bases; junction bases not matched to a gene: 10. The CDR3 consists of 15 residues. Germline CDR1 is MNHNY and CDR2 is SVGAGI (reference sequence). The CDR3: CASRDREARGGELFF. The CDR3 DNA is TGTGCCAGCAGGGACAGGGAGGCACGAGGCGGGGAGCTGTTTTTT.